Presented here are 21 T cell receptor beta chains from one specimen sequenced in a study of monozygotic twins with cystic fibrosis. Assay: immunoSEQ multiplex PCR; the TCRdb copy retains only in-frame clones and omits some. Of tens of thousands of clones in the sample, just over 95% are singletons; the top ten hold over 0.15%. Sequencing input: blood. The receptors originated from a girl aged 2 to 10 with cystic fibrosis.

The chain has TRBV27 and TRBJ1-5; 10 bases are a match to TRBD1. Germline V gives CDR1 MNHEY, CDR2 SMNVEV (reference sequence). V dropped 5 bases and J dropped 0; count of bases not matched to a gene: 7. The CDR3 loop spans 17 amino acids. The CDR3 DNA reads as TGTGCCAGCAGTCCGATAGACAGGGGGCTTAGCAATCAGCCCCAGCATTTT. Protein sequence: CASSPIDRGLSNQPQHF.

The rearrangement joins TRBV6-5 to TRBJ2-1; D gene unclear. CDR3 length: 11 amino acids. Germline CDR1 is MNHEY and CDR2 is SVGAGI. Trimming cost V 6 bases and J 8 bases, with 8 bases left between them. The CDR3: CASSRLHEQFF. The CDR3 coding sequence is TGTGCCAGCAGCCGGCTCCATGAGCAGTTCTTC.

The chain employs TRBV27 and TRBJ2-7, with 7 positions matching TRBD2. J was trimmed by 6 bases and V by 5 bases; bases with no gene match: 4. CDR1 and CDR2 (germline): MNHEY, SMNVEV (reference sequence). This CDR3 is 12 amino acids long. The CDR3: CASSAPGGEQYF. The CDR3 region has the DNA TGTGCCAGCAGTGCCCCGGGGGGCGAGCAGTACTTC.

V is TRBV27 and J is TRBJ2-4, with D perhaps TRBD2 (7 bases). The V end was cut by 8 bases, the J end by 6 bases, with 17 bases between. The CDR3 is made up of 14 amino acids. Germline V gene lookup returns CDR1 MNHEY and CDR2 SMNVEV (reference sequence). The CDR3 loop reads CASRLGGRRNIQYF. CDR3 DNA: TGTGCCAGCCGCCTGGGGGGGCGCAGAAACATTCAGTACTTC.

This chain uses TRBV9 with TRBJ1-2, with D possibly being TRBD1 (5 bases). The CDR3 is made up of 14 amino acids. Germline values: CDR1 SGDLS, CDR2 YYNGEE. V was clipped by 1 base and J by 6 bases, with 13 bases between them. The CDR3 sequence is CASSVNPDSHGYTF. Written as DNA, the CDR3 is TGTGCCAGCAGCGTAAATCCCGACAGCCATGGCTACACCTTC.

The CDR3 loop is CAVDSSYEQYF. The CDR3 region has the DNA TGTGCTGTGGACAGTTCCTACGAGCAGTACTTC. The chain has TRBV6-1 and TRBJ2-7, with a tentative D call TRBD1 (6 bases). This CDR3 has 11 residues. Germline V gives CDR1 MNHNS, CDR2 SASEGT.

The gene calls are TRBV10-1 and TRBJ2-7; 15 nucleotides line up with TRBD2. V lost 0 bases and J lost 8; bases outside the gene matches: 5. CDR1 and CDR2 from the germline V gene are WNHNN and SYGVQD (reference sequence). The CDR3 totals 16 residues. CDR3 in DNA: TGCGCCAGCAGTGAGTCGGGACTAGCGGGAGGCGACCAGCAGTACTTC. Protein: CASSESGLAGGDQQYF.

As DNA, the CDR3 is TGTGCCAGCAGCGTAGCTGTTAGCGGAGGCACAGATACGCAGTATTTT. This gives the protein CASSVAVSGGTDTQYF. V usage is TRBV9 and J usage is TRBJ2-3; D may be TRBD2 (6 bases). CDR3 length equals 16 residues. Germline V gene sequence: CDR1 SGDLS, CDR2 YYNGEE. The V end lost 0 bases, the J end lost 1 base, and 12 bases lay between the germline ends.

The chain recombines TRBV14 with TRBJ1-1, with D hard to call. The V gene's germline CDR1 is SGHDN and CDR2 FVKESK. V lost 3 bases and J lost 4, with 12 bases in between. The CDR3 has 14 residues. Written as DNA, the CDR3 is TGTGCCAGCAGCCACGGACTTTCGGGCACTGAAGCTTTCTTT. Translated, it gives CASSHGLSGTEAFF.

The J gene is TRBJ2-7, the V gene TRBV7-2; 11 positions agree with TRBD1. Germline V gene data show CDR1 as SGHTA and CDR2 as FQGNSA. The V gene end was trimmed by 5 bases and the J gene end by 0 bases; junction bases not matched to a gene: 3. CDR3 length equals 15 residues. The CDR3 sequence is CASSRGTGGSYEQYF. In DNA, the CDR3 is TGTGCCAGCAGCCGGGGGACAGGGGGCTCCTACGAGCAGTACTTC. The variable domain in full, completed from reference TRBV7-2 and TRBJ2-7, reads GAGVSQSPSNKVTEKGKDVELRCDPISGHTALYWYRQSLGQGLEFLIYFQGNSAPDKSGLPSDRFSAERTGGSVSTLTIQRTQQEDSAVYLCASSRGTGGSYEQYFGPGTRLTVT.

This clone has just one count. The V call is TRBV5-1, the J call TRBJ2-7; TRBD1 is a possible D gene (5 bases). This CDR3 is 14 amino acids long. CDR1 SGHRS and CDR2 YFSETQ come from the germline V gene. V dropped 0 bases and J dropped 5 bases, with 12 bases sitting between them. The CDR3 loop reads CASSLGAREDEQYF. The CDR3 nucleotides are TGCGCCAGCAGCTTGGGGGCCAGGGAAGACGAGCAGTACTTC. The full variable domain, completed using reference TRBV5-1 and TRBJ2-7, is KAGVTQTPRYLIKTRGQQVTLSCSPISGHRSVSWYQQTPGQGLQFLFEYFSETQRNKGNFPGRFSGRQFSNSRSEMNVSTLELGDSALYLCASSLGAREDEQYFGPGTRLTVT.

J is TRBJ1-5 and V is TRBV30; no reliable D call. The CDR3 extends over 14 amino acids. Germline CDR1 reads GTSNPN; CDR2 reads SVGIG (reference sequence). V gave up 0 bases and J gave up 2 bases, with 8 bases separating them. CDR3 bases: TGTGCCTGGAGTGTGGGGAGCGGCAATCAGCCCCAGCATTTT. Its translation: CAWSVGSGNQPQHF.

The J gene is TRBJ1-1, the V gene TRBV11-2, with a tentative D call TRBD1 (5 bases). CDR1 SGHAT and CDR2 FQNNGV come from the germline V gene. The V and J ends lost 3 bases and 4 bases respectively, with 12 bases between them. This CDR3 has 14 residues. The CDR3 DNA is TGTGCCAGCAGCTTGGGCGGGGGAGGCACTGAAGCTTTCTTT. As protein: CASSLGGGGTEAFF.

The chain links TRBV25-1 to TRBJ2-7, with D tentatively TRBD2 (6 bases). Between the trimmed V and J ends, which lost 6 bases and 5 bases, there was a span of 23 bases. This CDR3 region has 16 residues. The V gene's germline CDR1 is MGHDK and CDR2 SYGVNS. CDR3 loop: CASSGDGGKAAHEQYF. CDR3 nucleotides: TGTGCCAGCAGCGGTGACGGGGGAAAGGCGGCCCACGAGCAGTACTTC.

The V call is TRBV28, the J call TRBJ2-7; 10 bases map to TRBD2. CDR1 and CDR2 (germline): MDHEN, SYDVKM. The CDR3 extends over 14 amino acids. V shed 7 bases and J 6 bases; nucleotides not matched to a gene: 9. CDR3: CASTRLAGMSEQYF. DNA of the CDR3: TGTGCCAGCACCAGACTAGCGGGTATGAGCGAGCAGTACTTC.

The V gene is TRBV29-1, the J gene TRBJ1-1; a possible D gene is TRBD1 (5 bases). V dropped 7 bases and J dropped 0 bases, with 9 bases sitting between them. Germline loops: CDR1 SQVTM, CDR2 ANQGSEA. CDR3 length equals 12 residues. The CDR3 region is CSALTVNTEAFF. The CDR3 DNA sequence: TGCAGCGCCCTGACAGTGAACACTGAAGCTTTCTTT.

The chain combines TRBV5-6 with TRBJ1-2; 9 bases map to TRBD1. The germline V gene has CDR1 SGHDT and CDR2 YYEEEE. V was pared by 4 bases and J by 7 bases, with 5 bases of the junction left unmatched. The CDR3 has 13 residues. The CDR3 sequence is CASSPQGALGYTF. CDR3 sequence (DNA): TGTGCCAGCAGCCCACAGGGGGCGCTTGGCTACACCTTC.

This chain joins TRBV29-1 and TRBJ1-2; 9 bases fit TRBD1. CDR1 and CDR2 from the germline V gene are SQVTM and ANQGSEA. V was pared by 6 bases and J by 2 bases, with 7 bases of the junction left unmatched. This CDR3 spans 14 amino acids. Here the CDR3 reads CSVAPGQGNYGYTF. The CDR3 DNA sequence: TGCAGCGTCGCTCCGGGACAGGGCAACTATGGCTACACCTTC.

This clone was recorded only once. V is TRBV29-1 and J is TRBJ2-3, with D uncertain. V lost 5 bases and J lost 1, with 16 bases in between. In germline, CDR1 is SQVTM, CDR2 ANQGSEA. The CDR3 sequence is 15 residues long. CDR3 sequence reads: CSVHIRPTGTDTQYF. The DNA for the CDR3 is TGCAGCGTTCACATTAGGCCAACGGGCACAGATACGCAGTATTTT.

The chain links TRBV4-1 to TRBJ2-7; 7 nucleotides match TRBD1. CDR1 and CDR2 from the germline V gene are MGHRA and YSYEKL. The CDR3 spans 18 residues. The junction had 23 bases not matched to a gene; V was cut back by 2 bases and J by 10 bases. CDR3 protein: CASSQRLQGSPSQEGQYF. DNA for the CDR3: TGCGCCAGCAGCCAACGCTTACAGGGGTCCCCTTCCCAGGAAGGTCAGTACTTC.

The V call is TRBV4-1, the J call TRBJ2-4, with 10 bases identical to TRBD2. This CDR3 is built from 17 residues. V lost 3 bases and J lost 1; bases outside the gene matches: 6. The germline V gene has CDR1 MGHRA and CDR2 YSYEKL. DNA for the CDR3: TGCGCCAGCAGCCACCCTAGCGGGAGAGGGGCCAAAAACATTCAGTACTTC. Encoded protein: CASSHPSGRGAKNIQYF.